The next 32 T cell receptor beta chains were all read from a single sample in a study of OX40 agonist ivuxolimab in advanced cancers. Produced via immunoSEQ multiplex PCR; TCRdb's table is partial and in-frame only. Here the sample spans around 83,000 clones, over 75% being singletons. Material: CD4+ or CD8+ T cells sorted from blood, obtained in a trial of the OX40 agonist ivuxolimab. Receptor source: an adult with an advanced solid tumor such as melanoma, head and neck, liver or kidney cancer.

CDR3 loop: CASSPAGRTPYGYTF. The CDR3 nucleotides read TGTGCCAGCTCCCCTGCTGGCCGGACGCCCTATGGCTACACCTTC. This chain uses TRBV7-2 with TRBJ1-2; D is ambiguous. The CDR3 consists of 15 residues. Trimming pared 8 bases from V and 4 bases from J, leaving 20 bases between. CDR1 is SGHTA and CDR2 is FQGNSA in the germline V gene.

On this clone: Mismatch with germline at one junction end may stem from a read error. The genes are TRBV7-7 and TRBJ2-1; no clear D. CDR3 length: 15 amino acids. Germline CDR1 reads SSHAT; CDR2 reads FNYEAQ (reference sequence). The CDR3 DNA reads as TGTGCTAGCAGCTTAGATGGGAACTCCTACAATGAGCAGTTCTTC. It encodes CASSLDGNSYNEQFF. The full variable domain, in which reference TRBV7-7 and TRBJ2-1 provide the parts outside the CDR3, is GAGVSQSPRYKVTKRGQDVTLRCDPISSHATLYWYQQALGQGPEFLTYFNYEAQPDKSGLPSDRFSAERPEGSISTLTIQRTEQRDSAMYRCASSLDGNSYNEQFFGPGTRLTVL.

The V and J genes are TRBV5-1 and TRBJ1-5, with a weak D call TRBD1 (6 bases). Trimming stripped 4 bases from V and 6 bases from J, with 17 bases between. Germline V lookup: CDR1 SGHRS, CDR2 YFSETQ. The CDR3 length is 15 residues. DNA for the CDR3: TGCGCCAGCAGCACAGGGTGGGGGTCTGGTCAGCCCCAGCATTTT. This encodes CASSTGWGSGQPQHF.

The chain is built from TRBV7-8 and TRBJ1-3; no clear D. V lost 2 bases and J lost 4, with 12 bases in between. Germline assignment: CDR1 SGHVS and CDR2 FQNEAQ. CDR3 length equals 15 residues. The CDR3 loop is CASSLFAGTGNTIYF. The CDR3 region has the DNA TGTGCCAGCAGCTTATTCGCGGGAACAGGAAACACCATATATTTT.

The rearrangement joins TRBV7-8 to TRBJ2-1; no firm D call. The germline gives CDR1 SGHVS, CDR2 FQNEAQ. The CDR3 runs 15 residues. Trimming took 2 bases from V and 5 from J, leaving 13 bases between them. DNA for the CDR3: TGTGCCAGCAGCTTAATCGGGTCGGCCCACAATGAGCAGTTCTTC. Its translation is CASSLIGSAHNEQFF. Full variable domain (missing parts from reference TRBV7-8 and TRBJ2-1): GAGVSQSPRYKVAKRGQDVALRCDPISGHVSLFWYQQALGQGPEFLTYFQNEAQLDKSGLPSDRFFAERPEGSVSTLKIQRTQQEDSAVYLCASSLIGSAHNEQFFGPGTRLTVL.

V and J are TRBV9 and TRBJ2-2; 11 bases are a match to TRBD2. The CDR3 contains 15 residues. CDR1 is SGDLS, CDR2 YYNGEE, per germline. V lost 2 bases, J lost 6 bases, and 3 bases stayed unmatched. The CDR3 is CASSVTSGSSGELFF. The CDR3 DNA is TGTGCCAGCAGCGTCACTAGCGGGAGCTCCGGGGAGCTGTTTTTT.

The chain couples TRBV28 to TRBJ2-7; tentative D call: TRBD2 (6 bases). CDR1 is MDHEN and CDR2 is SYDVKM in the germline V gene. The CDR3 is 13 residues long. V was pared by 1 base and J by 3 bases, with 7 bases between. CDR3 residues: CASSLSTSYEQYF. DNA for the CDR3: TGTGCCAGCAGTTTATCGACTAGCTACGAGCAGTACTTC.

The rearrangement links TRBV12-5 to TRBJ2-1, with a weak D call TRBD2 (6 bases). There are 12 residues in the CDR3. The V gene's germline CDR1 is LGHNT and CDR2 FRNRAP. The germline V and J ends were trimmed by 5 bases and 10 bases, with 12 bases remaining between them. DNA for the CDR3: TGTGCTAGTGGTACCCGCGGGGCCGAGCAGTTCTTC. Protein: CASGTRGAEQFF. The full variable domain, in which reference TRBV12-5 and TRBJ2-1 provide the parts outside the CDR3, is DARVTQTPRHKVTEMGQEVTMRCQPILGHNTVFWYRQTMMQGLELLAYFRNRAPLDDSGMPKDRFSAEMPDATLATLKIQPSEPRDSAVYFCASGTRGAEQFFGPGTRLTVL.

The chain is built from TRBV12-5 and TRBJ2-1; 11 nucleotides match TRBD2. Germline loops: CDR1 LGHNT, CDR2 FRNRAP. CDR3 length: 13 amino acids. The V and J ends lost 7 bases and 7 bases, in that order; junction bases with no gene match: 3. The CDR3 region has the DNA TGTGCTAGTGCCTCTAGCGGGAGGAATGAGCAGTTCTTC. Its translation is CASASSGRNEQFF.

This clone turned up a few times. An end of the junction does not agree with germline; a read error may underlie this. The chain uses TRBV5-1 and TRBJ1-1; D is perhaps TRBD1 (5 bases). Germline values: CDR1 SGHRS, CDR2 YFSETQ. CDR3 size: 13 residues. CDR3 loop: CASSLDSRQSCLF. CDR3 DNA: TGCGCCAGCAGCTTGGATAGTCGACAGAGCTGTCTCTTT.

The chain uses TRBV4-2 and TRBJ2-5; 9 bases are shared with TRBD2. Losses at the gene ends were 1 base for V and 2 bases for J; bases not matched to a gene: 5. Per germline, CDR1 LGHNA and CDR2 YNFKEQ. CDR3 size: 16 residues. This CDR3 is CASSQGLAETQETQYF. DNA for the CDR3: TGTGCCAGCAGCCAAGGACTAGCGGAAACTCAAGAGACCCAGTACTTC.

V and J are TRBV5-4 and TRBJ2-3; D uncertain. V lost 4 bases and J 6 bases, leaving 15 bases between the germline ends. There are 14 residues in the CDR3. Germline values: CDR1 SGHNT, CDR2 YYREEE (reference sequence). CDR3 nucleotides: TGTGCCAGCAGCCCCGAGGTAGCTTCGGATACGCAGTATTTT. Its protein is CASSPEVASDTQYF. Supplemented by reference TRBV5-4 and TRBJ2-3, the full variable domain reads ETGVTQSPTHLIKTRGQQVTLRCSSQSGHNTVSWYQQALGQGPQFIFQYYREEENGRGNFPPRFSGLQFPNYSSELNVNALELDDSALYLCASSPEVASDTQYFGPGTRLTVL.

The CDR3 DNA is TGTGCCAGCAGTGAAGTAAGCGCAACTAATGAAAAACTGTTTTTT. Amino acid sequence: CASSEVSATNEKLFF. The V gene is TRBV6-1, the J gene TRBJ1-4; D gene unclear. V lost 1 base and J 0 bases, leaving 6 bases between the germline ends. CDR1 and CDR2 from the germline V gene are MNHNS and SASEGT. This CDR3 spans 15 amino acids.

The chain carries TRBV5-4 and TRBJ1-2; the match to TRBD1 covers 8 bases. The germline V gene encodes CDR1 SGHNT and CDR2 YYREEE (reference sequence). The V gene end was trimmed by 4 bases and the J gene end by 3 bases; junction bases not matched to a gene: 14. The CDR3 runs to 17 residues. Here the CDR3 reads CASSRKLTGVGDYGYTF. The CDR3 DNA is TGTGCCAGCAGCCGAAAACTGACAGGGGTTGGGGACTATGGCTACACCTTC.

The genes are TRBV19 and TRBJ2-1; no definite D call. Between the trimmed V and J ends, which lost 5 bases and 12 bases, there was a span of 14 bases. The CDR3 runs 12 residues. Germline V lookup: CDR1 LNHDA, CDR2 SQIVND (reference sequence). CDR3 coding DNA: TGTGCCAGTAGTTATACGGGTAGTTTGCAGTTCTTC. Translated, it gives CASSYTGSLQFF.

As concerns this clone: The junction shows a germline mismatch at one end, possibly a read error. The chain has TRBV10-3 and TRBJ2-1, with D unresolved. The CDR3 has 12 residues. Germline V lookup: CDR1 ENHRY, CDR2 SYGVKD. CDR3 in amino acids: CAISGSNNEQFF. CDR3 DNA sequence: TGTGCCATCAGTGGCTCCAACAATGAGCAGTTCTTC.

This chain uses TRBV5-4 with TRBJ2-5; the D gene could be TRBD1 or TRBD2 (5 bases each). Germline V gives CDR1 SGHNT, CDR2 YYREEE (reference sequence). This CDR3 is 14 amino acids long. With 2 bases removed from V and 2 bases from J, the gap between germline ends came to 10 bases. The CDR3: CASSFRDGQETQYF. The DNA for the CDR3 is TGTGCCAGCAGCTTCCGGGACGGACAAGAGACCCAGTACTTC.

The chain couples TRBV7-8 to TRBJ2-3; D unresolved. From germline, CDR1 is SGHVS and CDR2 FQNEAQ. This CDR3 region has 14 residues. The V gene lost 3 bases and the J gene lost 4 bases, with 11 bases spanning the gap. The DNA of the CDR3 is TGTGCCAGCAGCTTGCAGGCCCCTCCAGATACGCAGTATTTT. It yields the protein CASSLQAPPDTQYF.

The rearrangement joins TRBV19 to TRBJ1-2; tentative D call: TRBD1 (5 bases). The CDR3 is 13 residues long. Per the germline V gene, CDR1 is LNHDA and CDR2 is SQIVND (reference sequence). With 7 bases removed from V and 2 bases from J, the gap between germline ends came to 11 bases. This CDR3 reads CASTRTTNYGYTF. Written as DNA, the CDR3 is TGTGCCAGTACCCGGACAACGAACTATGGCTACACCTTC.

This chain uses TRBV30 with TRBJ2-5; 11 bases are shared with TRBD2. There are 14 residues in the CDR3. CDR1 and CDR2 from the germline V gene are GTSNPN and SVGIG (reference sequence). The CDR3 loop reads CAYNLAGGAETQYF. CDR3 bases: TGTGCTTATAACCTAGCGGGAGGAGCGGAGACCCAGTACTTC.

This sequence joins TRBV5-1 and TRBJ2-5; D is unresolved. Germline V gene sequence: CDR1 SGHRS, CDR2 YFSETQ. The CDR3 is 14 residues long. V dropped 0 bases and J dropped 4 bases, with 10 bases sitting between them. In DNA, the CDR3 is TGCGCCAGCAGCTTGGTCGAAACAACAGAGACCCAGTACTTC. Its translation is CASSLVETTETQYF.

The chain carries TRBV7-8 and TRBJ2-1; D unclear. The V end lost 1 base, the J end lost 9 bases, and 4 bases lay between the germline ends. The CDR3 has 11 amino acids. The V gene's germline CDR1 is SGHVS and CDR2 FQNEAQ. CDR3 DNA: TGTGCCAGCAGCTTAGTAGGTGAGCAGTTCTTC. Protein sequence: CASSLVGEQFF. Together with reference TRBV7-8 and TRBJ2-1, the CDR3 gives the full variable domain: GAGVSQSPRYKVAKRGQDVALRCDPISGHVSLFWYQQALGQGPEFLTYFQNEAQLDKSGLPSDRFFAERPEGSVSTLKIQRTQQEDSAVYLCASSLVGEQFFGPGTRLTVL.

The rearrangement uses TRBV19 and TRBJ2-1; 9 positions agree with TRBD2. Germline loops: CDR1 LNHDA, CDR2 SQIVND (reference sequence). The CDR3 has 16 residues. V was pared by 7 bases and J by 4 bases, with 11 bases of the junction left unmatched. The CDR3 loop is CASTRRGGAGYNEQFF. The CDR3 DNA reads as TGTGCCAGTACACGCCGCGGGGGGGCGGGGTACAATGAGCAGTTCTTC.

The chain joins TRBV11-1 to TRBJ2-1; 9 bases map to TRBD1. This CDR3 has 15 residues. The V gene's germline CDR1 is SGHAT and CDR2 FQDESV (reference sequence). J lost 4 bases, V lost 5 bases, and 6 bases had no gene match. CDR3 DNA: TGTGCCAGCAGCCGAGGACAGGGGCGGTACAATGAGCAGTTCTTC. Translating gives CASSRGQGRYNEQFF.

V usage is TRBV19 and J usage is TRBJ2-3, with D perhaps matching TRBD2 (6 bases). V lost 4 bases, J lost 0 bases, and 17 bases lay in between. In germline, CDR1 is LNHDA, CDR2 SQIVND (reference sequence). CDR3 length: 17 amino acids. CDR3 sequence: CASSNRGSGTSTDTQYF. The CDR3 DNA reads TGTGCCAGTAGTAATCGGGGTAGCGGAACTAGCACAGATACGCAGTATTTT. Using reference TRBV19 and TRBJ2-3 for the parts outside the CDR3, the full variable domain is DGGITQSPKYLFRKEGQNVTLSCEQNLNHDAMYWYRQDPGQGLRLIYYSQIVNDFQKGDIAEGYSVSREKKESFPLTVTSAQKNPTAFYLCASSNRGSGTSTDTQYFGPGTRLTVL.

The V and J genes are TRBV5-1 and TRBJ2-2, with 10 bases lining up with TRBD2. V lost 1 base, J lost 5 bases, and 5 bases stayed unmatched. CDR3 length: 16 residues. CDR1 and CDR2 (germline): SGHRS, YFSETQ. CDR3 bases: TGCGCCAGCAGCTTGATGCTAGCGGGAGATACCGGGGAGCTGTTTTTT. Protein sequence: CASSLMLAGDTGELFF.

The chain has TRBV6-5 and TRBJ1-1; D is undetermined. The length of the CDR3 is 13 residues. Trimming shortened V by 8 bases and J by 0 bases, and 10 bases separated the two germline ends. Germline V CDR1 and CDR2: MNHEY, SVGAGI. The CDR3 spells CASLSIMNTEAFF. In nucleotides, the CDR3 is TGTGCCAGCCTCAGTATCATGAACACTGAAGCTTTCTTT.

The table lists this clone with a few counts. V is TRBV6-1 and J is TRBJ2-7, with 8 bases that match TRBD1. This CDR3 has 15 residues. Trimming removed 1 base from V and 2 bases from J; junction bases left unmatched: 4. Looked up from germline, CDR1 is MNHNS and CDR2 is SASEGT. The CDR3 reads CASSEGAGGPYEQYF. The CDR3 DNA sequence: TGTGCCAGCAGTGAAGGGGCAGGGGGCCCCTACGAGCAGTACTTC.

Worth noting for this clone: Other DNA sequences of this sample code for an identical CDR3. V gene TRBV19 combines with J gene TRBJ1-2, with TRBD1 as a possible D gene (6 bases). Trimming pared 6 bases from V and 5 bases from J, leaving 16 bases between. The CDR3 has 14 amino acids. The V gene's germline CDR1 is LNHDA and CDR2 SQIVND (reference sequence). The chain's CDR3 is CASRARQEIYGYTF. The CDR3 coding sequence is TGTGCCAGTAGGGCGCGACAGGAGATTTATGGCTACACCTTC.

J is TRBJ2-1 and V is TRBV5-4, with 8 nucleotides matching TRBD2. The junction had 5 bases not matched to a gene; V was cut back by 2 bases and J by 4 bases. Germline CDR1 SGHNT, CDR2 YYREEE (reference sequence). The CDR3 runs 15 residues. CDR3 bases: TGTGCCAGCAGCTTCCCTAGCGGGCCTTACAATGAGCAGTTCTTC. Translated, it gives CASSFPSGPYNEQFF.

The rearrangement joins TRBV5-1 to TRBJ1-4; a possible D gene is TRBD1 (5 bases). In germline, CDR1 is SGHRS, CDR2 YFSETQ. V was pared by 4 bases and J by 8 bases, with 15 bases between. This CDR3 region has 14 residues. The CDR3 region is CASSRTTGAEKLFF. CDR3 in DNA: TGCGCCAGCAGCCGGACGACTGGGGCGGAAAAACTGTTTTTT.

The V and J genes are TRBV2 and TRBJ1-6; D is perhaps TRBD1 (6 bases). This CDR3 region has 15 residues. Trimming took 10 bases from V and 0 from J, leaving 13 bases between them. CDR1 SNHLY and CDR2 FYNNEI come from the germline V gene. DNA for the CDR3: TGTGCCATCAAACAGGGTAGCTCCTATAATTCACCCCTCCACTTT. Translated, it gives CAIKQGSSYNSPLHF.